This passage covers 18 T cell receptor beta chains from one sample sequenced in a study of T cells in Graves' hyperthyroidism and ophthalmopathy. Amplification targeted TCR beta CDR3 regions from RNA transcripts. The HTBI set primed first-round TCR CDR3 RT-PCR. TCRdb redid the calling of the multiplex PCR reads with MiXCR, one entry per CDR3 protein. The repertoire consists of around 300,000 distinct CDR3 sequences, with more than 11% occurring once and the leading ten covering 20% to 25%. The sequenced material came from blood. The receptors were sampled from a woman aged 30 to 39 with Graves' hyperthyroidism.

This clonotype turned up a few times. The chain links TRBV12-3 or TRBV12-4 to TRBJ2-4; TRBD1 matches 8 bases. Trimming took 7 bases from V and 2 from J; bases not matched to a gene: 4. This CDR3 comprises 14 residues. The CDR3: CASKRQGTKNIQYF. CDR3 DNA: TGTGCCAGCAAGCGACAGGGGACCAAAAACATTCAGTACTTC.

This clonotype was detected ten times or more. The J gene is TRBJ2-7, the V gene TRBV7-8, with 7 bases lining up with TRBD2. The CDR3 is 14 residues long. CDR1 and CDR2 from the germline V gene are SGHVS and FQNEAQ. Trimming took 5 bases from V and 1 from J; bases not matched to a gene: 5. The CDR3 reads CASSPWGGSYEQYF. CDR3 bases: TGTGCCAGCAGCCCATGGGGGGGTTCCTACGAGCAGTACTTC.

This clonotype was picked up many times. CDR3 residues: CASRTTGGLEKLFF. The CDR3 coding sequence is TGTGCCAGCAGGACTACAGGGGGTCTTGAAAAACTGTTTTTT. The chain uses TRBV28 and TRBJ1-4, with 8 bases that match TRBD1. The CDR3 runs to 14 residues. V dropped 6 bases and J dropped 7; count of bases not matched to a gene: 7. In germline, CDR1 is MDHEN, CDR2 SYDVKM.

This clonotype was counted a few times. The chain joins TRBV30 to TRBJ2-1; 8 bases line up with TRBD2. Germline CDR1 GTSNPN, CDR2 SVGIG (reference sequence). CDR3 length equals 14 residues. The V gene end was trimmed by 0 bases and the J gene end by 7 bases; junction bases not matched to a gene: 5. CDR3 in amino acids: CAWSVPGTRNEQFF. As DNA, the CDR3 is TGTGCCTGGAGTGTACCCGGGACTAGAAATGAGCAGTTCTTC.

In this sample, this clonotype turned up many times. The chain is built from TRBV3-1 and TRBJ2-3; D gene unclear. CDR1 LGHDT and CDR2 YNNKEL come from the germline V gene (reference sequence). The CDR3 sequence is 15 residues long. V was trimmed by 1 base and J by 4 bases, leaving 12 bases between them. The CDR3 DNA reads TGTGCCAGCAGCCAAGGCATCGGCAAAGCAGATACGCAGTATTTT. This codes for CASSQGIGKADTQYF.

With regard to this clonotype: This may be a read error, as it is one base from a much larger clone. This chain joins TRBV27 and TRBJ2-1; 8 bases align to TRBD2. CDR1 MNHEY and CDR2 SMNVEV come from the germline V gene (reference sequence). The CDR3 has 15 residues. The trim removed 7 bases at V and 2 bases at J, leaving 7 bases unmatched. CDR3: CASKVLSGAYNEQFF. The CDR3 coding sequence is TGTGCCAGCAAAGTACTTAGCGGGGCCTACAATGAGCAGTTCTTC.

The table lists this clonotype with a few counts. Here the CDR3 omits its conserved ending phenylalanine or tryptophan, so a read error is the likely source. This CDR3 is CASSRDDYGYTI. The CDR3 DNA reads as TGTGCCAGCAGCCGGGATGACTATGGCTACACCATC. The rearrangement uses TRBV3-1 and TRBJ1-2; D gene uncertain. Germline lookup yields CDR1 LGHDT and CDR2 YNNKEL (reference sequence). The CDR3 is 12 residues long. V lost 4 bases, J lost 3 bases, and 6 bases lay in between.

The table lists this clonotype with many counts. The chain combines TRBV28 with TRBJ2-1, with a tentative D call TRBD2 (6 bases). This CDR3 region has 15 residues. The V end was cut by 3 bases, the J end by 8 bases, with 17 bases between. Germline V gene sequence: CDR1 MDHEN, CDR2 SYDVKM. The CDR3 DNA sequence: TGTGCCAGCAGTTTCGGCGGGATCTCTGGACATGAGCAGTTCTTC. As protein: CASSFGGISGHEQFF. Supplemented by reference TRBV28 and TRBJ2-1, the full variable domain reads DVKVTQSSRYLVKRTGEKVFLECVQDMDHENMFWYRQDPGLGLRLIYFSYDVKMKEKGDIPEGYSVSREKKERFSLILESASTNQTSMYLCASSFGGISGHEQFFGPGTRLTVL.

The chain combines TRBV7-9 with TRBJ2-1; 8 positions agree with TRBD2. The CDR3 has 15 amino acids. The V gene end was trimmed by 5 bases and the J gene end by 2 bases; junction bases not matched to a gene: 5. Looked up from germline, CDR1 is SEHNR and CDR2 is FQNEAQ (reference sequence). CDR3 nucleotide sequence: TGTGCCAGCAGCCCTCGGCGGGAGGCCTACAATGAGCAGTTCTTC. The encoded protein is CASSPRREAYNEQFF.

A word on this clonotype: Just one base apart from a much larger clone, this may be a read error. The chain uses TRBV5-1 and TRBJ2-3, with D perhaps matching TRBD2 (5 bases). The CDR3 is 17 amino acids. Germline-derived CDR1 and CDR2 are SGHRS and YFSETQ. The CDR3 DNA sequence: TGCGTCAGCAGCCCGGGTCGTGGGAGCGGTCTGGCAGATACGCAGTATTTT. Translating gives CVSSPGRGSGLADTQYF.

This chain connects TRBV6-5 to TRBJ2-3; 8 bases map to TRBD2. Trimming removed 0 bases from V and 3 bases from J; junction bases left unmatched: 14. Germline-derived CDR1 and CDR2 are MNHEY and SVGAGI. The CDR3 is 19 residues long. This chain's CDR3 is CASSYSRSTGTRDTDTQYF. In nucleotides, the CDR3 is TGTGCCAGCAGTTACTCTAGGAGTACCGGGACTAGAGATACAGATACGCAGTATTTT.

There are many counts of this clonotype. V and J are TRBV12-3 or TRBV12-4 and TRBJ1-6, with 7 bases aligning to TRBD1. The CDR3 sequence is 15 residues long. V dropped 4 bases and J dropped 6; count of bases not matched to a gene: 6. The CDR3 loop is CASSSLAGGNSPLHF. The CDR3 nucleotides read TGTGCCAGCAGTTCTCTGGCAGGGGGTAATTCACCCCTCCACTTT.

This clonotype showed up many times. V and J are TRBV28 and TRBJ1-2; maybe TRBD1 (5 bases). Trimming stripped 6 bases from V and 0 bases from J, with 11 bases between. The CDR3 contains 14 residues. The germline V gene has CDR1 MDHEN and CDR2 SYDVKM. Here the CDR3 reads CASRAEGTNYGYTF. In DNA form, the CDR3 reads TGTGCCAGCAGGGCAGAGGGGACTAACTATGGCTACACCTTC.

This clonotype has more than one count but fewer than ten. The chain combines TRBV9 with TRBJ2-7, with D perhaps matching TRBD1 or TRBD2 (5 bases each). CDR3 size: 16 residues. Trimming shortened V by 7 bases and J by 3 bases, and 23 bases separated the two germline ends. Looked up from germline, CDR1 is SGDLS and CDR2 is YYNGEE. The CDR3 here is CASGEGERNPDYEQYF. The CDR3 coding sequence is TGTGCCAGCGGAGAAGGGGAGCGGAATCCGGACTACGAGCAGTACTTC.

This clonotype occurred many times. The rearrangement links TRBV29-1 to TRBJ1-1, with 9 bases identical to TRBD1. Germline V lookup: CDR1 SQVTM, CDR2 ANQGSEA. This CDR3 contains 13 residues. V shed 7 bases and J 1 base; nucleotides not matched to a gene: 4. This chain's CDR3 is CSAAGQGNTEAFF. The DNA of the CDR3 is TGCAGCGCTGCGGGACAGGGGAACACTGAAGCTTTCTTT. The variable domain in full, completed from reference TRBV29-1 and TRBJ1-1, reads SAVISQKPSRDICQRGTSLTIQCQVDSQVTMMFWYRQQPGQSLTLIATANQGSEATYESGFVIDKFPISRPNLTFSTLTVSNMSPEDSSIYLCSAAGQGNTEAFFGQGTRLTVV.

The V call is TRBV30, the J call TRBJ2-1, with D possibly matching TRBD2 (5 bases). The V end was cut by 4 bases, the J end by 5 bases, with 15 bases between. Germline V gives CDR1 GTSNPN, CDR2 SVGIG (reference sequence). The CDR3 has 14 residues. The CDR3 DNA sequence: TGTGCCTGGACGAAAAACGCGGGTGACAATGAGCAGTTCTTC. Its translation: CAWTKNAGDNEQFF.

Ten or more counts support this clonotype. This chain uses TRBV12-3 or TRBV12-4 with TRBJ1-1; D remains unclear. V lost 4 bases and J lost 8, with 17 bases in between. The length of the CDR3 is 14 residues. CDR3 region: CASSWASDSREAFF. The CDR3 DNA sequence: TGTGCCAGCAGTTGGGCATCCGACTCGCGGGAAGCTTTCTTT.

This clonotype has just a few counts. The genes are TRBV12-3 or TRBV12-4 and TRBJ2-3; D is undetermined. The V and J ends lost 3 bases and 2 bases respectively, with 9 bases between them. CDR3 length: 14 residues. The CDR3 nucleotides read TGTGCCAGCAGTTTCCGGGCAGTCACAGATACGCAGTATTTT. Translation gives CASSFRAVTDTQYF.